The following is a T cell receptor (beta chain) sequence with its context. Its antigen remains unidentified. Only in-frame clones appear in the TCRdb table, and some are missing; sequencing was by immunoSEQ multiplex PCR. The sample includes about 280,000 clones, roughly 90% of them seen just once. Germline assignment: CDR1 MNHEY and CDR2 SMNVEV (reference sequence). The junction had 5 bases not matched to a gene; V was cut back by 6 bases and J by 6 bases. The CDR3 spans 13 residues. This record belongs to a study of cytomegalovirus exposure and HLA in healthy donors. The study's findings and limits: For cytomegalovirus status, the classifier reportedly gave diagnoses with high specificity and sensitivity. For most TCR sequences rarity was the rule, although some public TCRs occurred in many donors.

The chain carries TRBV27 and TRBJ1-2; 9 bases match TRBD1. This TCR was sampled from a young woman in good health and CMV-seronegative. Sequencing used PBMCs. The CDR3 DNA reads as TGTGCCAGCAGCCCACAGGGGGCAAATGGCTACACCTTC. As protein: CASSPQGANGYTF.